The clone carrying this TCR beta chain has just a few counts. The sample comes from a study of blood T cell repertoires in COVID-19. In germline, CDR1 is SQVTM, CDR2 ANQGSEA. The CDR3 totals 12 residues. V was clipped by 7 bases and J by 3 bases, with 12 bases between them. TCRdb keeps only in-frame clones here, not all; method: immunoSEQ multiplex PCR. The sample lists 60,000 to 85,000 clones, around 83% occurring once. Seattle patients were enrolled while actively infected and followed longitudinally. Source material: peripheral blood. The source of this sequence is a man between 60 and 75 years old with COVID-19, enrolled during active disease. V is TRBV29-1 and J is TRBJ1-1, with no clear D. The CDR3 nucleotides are TGCAGCGCCGACTTGTTGTACACTGAAGCTTTCTTT. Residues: CSADLLYTEAFF. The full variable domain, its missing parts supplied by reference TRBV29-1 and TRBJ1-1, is SAVISQKPSRDICQRGTSLTIQCQVDSQVTMMFWYRQQPGQSLTLIATANQGSEATYESGFVIDKFPISRPNLTFSTLTVSNMSPEDSSIYLCSADLLYTEAFFGQGTRLTVV.